The TCR beta chain described here comes from a study of metastatic and nonmetastatic thyroid tumors (dated by TCRdb to 2020 to 2022). Concerning the study at large: For patients with malignant and with benign thyroid disease, the researchers compared repertoires between peripheral blood samples and tumor or nodule tissue samples.

The study at large found these results: In both blood and tumor samples, TCR beta diversity was reported to be significantly higher in malignant tumors than in benign nodules.

Library generation was performed with PCR. Data came from an Illumina HiSeq 4000. The TCR beta-chain CDR3 region of each patient was profiled by high-throughput sequencing. The authors' pipeline ran thus. CDR3 differences across clinicopathological groups were used to build a classifier for discriminating distant-metastatic papillary thyroid cancer patients. The Shannon index was used to measure repertoire diversity, and the Morisita-Horn index was used to measure how similar tumor and blood repertoires were. TCRdb ran its own pipeline on the public reads, namely fastp trimming at Q25 and MiXCR clone calling, and kept in-frame beta chains. TCRdb's processing, not the authors', yielded these V and J calls. The sample contains 15,000 to 20,000 clones, 12% of them found a single time. Together, the top ten hold roughly 15% of the sample. In regard to this clone: Its antigen is still unknown. Base qualities are not provided; no much larger clone lies one nucleotide away.

The junction shows trimming of 3 bases on V and 0 bases on J, plus 6 bases between the germline ends. The germline V gene (reference sequence) specifies DFQATT as CDR1 and SNEGSKA as CDR2. From the cysteine through the phenylalanine, the CDR3 covers 13 amino acids. CDR3 DNA is the only sequence kept; it has 39 bases, read in frame from the first base. None of the patients had been given any treatment before thyroid surgery. Using T-cell receptor beta sequencing, the study looked back at clinical samples from patients collected from about 2011 to 2018. The sequenced sample was tumor tissue. This clonotype originated in a female donor with papillary thyroid cancer or a benign thyroid nodule (not recorded which). Some clones in this sample may be carry-over from other donors' samples. The rearranged chain carries TRBV20-1 and TRBJ1-5; the D gene assignment is ambiguous. Read as DNA, the sequence is TGCAGTGCTAGCGGGAATAGCAATCAGCCCCAGCATTTT. The translation is CSASGNSNQPQHF.